The 21 T cell receptor beta chains below were found in one sample sequenced in a study of T cell responses to AZD1222 COVID-19 vaccine. Assay: immunoSEQ multiplex PCR; the TCRdb copy retains only in-frame clones and omits some. The sample includes around 180,000 clones, around 90% of them seen just once. This specimen was peripheral blood, taken on day 0 of AZD1222 vaccination. The source is an adult in good health.

This clone was observed once. V and J are TRBV5-4 and TRBJ1-3; D gene ambiguous. The CDR3 is made up of 14 amino acids. Germline values: CDR1 SGHNT, CDR2 YYREEE (reference sequence). The V gene lost 2 bases and the J gene lost 4 bases, with 10 bases spanning the gap. The CDR3 bases are TGTGCCAGCAGCTTATGGGAATCCGGAAACACCATATATTTT. Translation: CASSLWESGNTIYF.

The V call is TRBV25-1, the J call TRBJ1-2, with D tentatively TRBD1 (6 bases). V was shortened by 6 bases and J by 2 bases, with 10 bases between the two germline ends. The CDR3 extends over 13 amino acids. The germline V gene encodes CDR1 MGHDK and CDR2 SYGVNS. CDR3 nucleotides: TGTGCCAGCAGCGTCCAGGGGAACTATGGCTACACCTTC. Residues: CASSVQGNYGYTF.

This clone has only one observation. The chain carries TRBV9 and TRBJ2-7; D possibly matches TRBD1 or TRBD2 (5 bases each). The CDR3 length is 16 residues. Per germline, CDR1 SGDLS and CDR2 YYNGEE. The V and J ends lost 5 bases and 2 bases respectively, with 20 bases between them. The CDR3, as DNA: TGTGCCAGCAGATACCCAAACGGGACGGAGACCTACGAGCAGTACTTC. It specifies CASRYPNGTETYEQYF.

This rearrangement joins TRBV3-1 (or the pseudogene TRBV3-2) to TRBJ2-6; D ambiguous. The CDR3 is made up of 18 amino acids. Looked up from germline, CDR1 is LGHDT and CDR2 is YNNKEL (reference sequence). V was cut by 2 bases and J by 1 base, with 15 bases left in between. The CDR3 nucleotides are TGTGCCAGCAGCCAAAGGTCGCCGGAAGAGTCTGGGGCCAACGTCCTGACTTTC. This codes for CASSQRSPEESGANVLTF.

The chain couples TRBV19 to TRBJ1-5; D call uncertain. The CDR3 sequence is 14 residues long. V lost 3 bases, J lost 1 base, and 7 bases lay in between. Germline loops: CDR1 LNHDA, CDR2 SQIVND (reference sequence). The CDR3 reads CASSMGGSNQPQHF. In nucleotides, the CDR3 is TGTGCCAGTAGTATGGGAGGGAGCAATCAGCCCCAGCATTTT.

The rearrangement uses TRBV2 and TRBJ1-4; the match to TRBD1 covers 7 bases. In germline, CDR1 is SNHLY, CDR2 FYNNEI. The CDR3 runs to 13 residues. The V segment lost 8 bases and the J segment 10 bases; nucleotides outside the gene matches: 10. The CDR3 DNA reads TGTGCCAGCGCGCAGGGGGTGCAAGGAAAACTGTTTTTT. This translates into CASAQGVQGKLFF.

The chain has TRBV9 and TRBJ2-7; D ambiguous. Looked up from germline, CDR1 is SGDLS and CDR2 is YYNGEE. This CDR3 comprises 12 residues. Trimming removed 0 bases from V and 6 bases from J, with 7 bases in between. This CDR3 is CASSVEDGEQYF. The CDR3 region has the DNA TGTGCCAGCAGCGTAGAGGATGGCGAGCAGTACTTC.

This clone was counted only a few times. The rearrangement joins TRBV5-1 to TRBJ1-2; 10 nucleotides agree with TRBD1. V trimming: 0 bases; J trimming: 3 bases; junction bases outside the gene matches: 2. Germline V gives CDR1 SGHRS, CDR2 YFSETQ. This CDR3 comprises 15 residues. The CDR3 is CASSLEGTGDYGYTF. The DNA of the CDR3 is TGCGCCAGCAGCTTGGAAGGGACAGGGGACTATGGCTACACCTTC.

The rearrangement links TRBV5-6 to TRBJ1-2; 7 nucleotides line up with TRBD1. Germline assignment: CDR1 SGHDT and CDR2 YYEEEE. This CDR3 spans 16 amino acids. Unmatched junction bases numbered 8, after V lost 0 bases and J lost 3 bases. CDR3 amino acids: CASSLAGGGVYYGYTF. In DNA form, the CDR3 reads TGTGCCAGCAGCTTGGCCGGAGGGGGCGTCTACTATGGCTACACCTTC.

This chain uses TRBV6-6 with TRBJ2-2; TRBD2 matches 9 bases. V lost 5 bases to trimming and J lost 6 bases; unmatched junction nucleotides: 16. Germline V gene sequence: CDR1 MNHNY, CDR2 SVGAGI (reference sequence). The CDR3 extends over 18 amino acids. CDR3 nucleotides: TGTGCCAGCAGTCCCCAGGAGCGGGGGGACCTTAAGGCCGGGGAGCTGTTTTTT. It codes for CASSPQERGDLKAGELFF.

The rearrangement uses TRBV27 and TRBJ1-2; the match to TRBD1 covers 7 bases. The CDR3 totals 14 residues. CDR1 and CDR2 (germline): MNHEY, SMNVEV (reference sequence). Trimming cost V 2 bases and J 11 bases; bases outside gene matches: 11. The CDR3 DNA reads TGTGCCAGCAGTTTACTCGGACAGGAACTCCGGTACACCTTC. Translated, it gives CASSLLGQELRYTF.

This chain links TRBV5-1 with TRBJ2-5, with D perhaps matching TRBD1 (6 bases). V lost 3 bases and J 2 bases, leaving 20 bases between the germline ends. The CDR3 is 17 residues long. Germline CDR1 reads SGHRS; CDR2 reads YFSETQ. The CDR3 region is CASSYGPGAILQETQYF. CDR3 in DNA: TGCGCCAGCAGCTACGGCCCAGGGGCTATTCTTCAAGAGACCCAGTACTTC.

This chain links TRBV28 with TRBJ1-5; TRBD1 agrees at 7 bases. The CDR3 consists of 16 residues. V was pared by 5 bases and J by 2 bases, with 9 bases of the junction left unmatched. The germline V gene encodes CDR1 MDHEN and CDR2 SYDVKM. The CDR3: CASSLRQGKGNQPQHF. CDR3 bases: TGTGCCAGCAGTCTCCGACAGGGCAAGGGCAATCAGCCCCAGCATTTT.

This chain connects TRBV12-3 or TRBV12-4 to TRBJ1-1, with unresolved D. This CDR3 contains 12 residues. V was shortened by 3 bases and J by 3 bases, with 5 bases between the two germline ends. CDR3 bases: TGTGCCAGCAGTTTTCGGGACACTGAAGCTTTCTTT. It translates to CASSFRDTEAFF.

The sample holds a few counts of this clone. The chain couples TRBV27 to TRBJ2-3; tentative D call: TRBD2 (5 bases). Germline assignment: CDR1 MNHEY and CDR2 SMNVEV (reference sequence). V was pared by 5 bases and J by 4 bases, with 10 bases between. The CDR3 length is 13 residues. CDR3: CASSEDYSDTQYF. CDR3 DNA sequence: TGTGCCAGCAGTGAAGACTACTCAGATACGCAGTATTTT.

This chain connects TRBV10-3 to TRBJ2-7; D might be TRBD1 or TRBD2, each matching 5 bases. V was pared by 0 bases and J by 3 bases, with 6 bases between. This CDR3 region has 13 residues. The germline CDR1 and CDR2 sequences are ENHRY and SYGVKD. The CDR3 here is CAISESGVYEQYF. Here the CDR3 DNA reads TGTGCCATCAGTGAGTCGGGGGTCTACGAGCAGTACTTC.

The genes are TRBV9 and TRBJ1-6; D is perhaps TRBD1 (6 bases). The CDR3 sequence is 17 residues long. The V and J ends lost 0 bases and 9 bases respectively, with 19 bases between them. Germline V lookup: CDR1 SGDLS, CDR2 YYNGEE. The CDR3 DNA sequence: TGTGCCAGCAGCGTAGACCAGGCAGGGGCAGCCTTTTCACCCCTCCACTTT. The encoded protein is CASSVDQAGAAFSPLHF.

This chain connects TRBV10-3 to TRBJ1-2; 10 positions agree with TRBD1. There are 14 residues in the CDR3. V was pared by 6 bases and J by 4 bases, with 5 bases of the junction left unmatched. Germline CDR1 and CDR2: ENHRY and SYGVKD. The CDR3 protein is CAIRGDRGLYGYTF. CDR3 coding DNA: TGTGCCATCAGGGGGGACAGGGGTCTCTATGGCTACACCTTC.

V is TRBV30 and J is TRBJ1-4; 8 bases fit TRBD1. The length of the CDR3 is 15 residues. With 0 bases clipped from V and 8 bases from J, the junction kept 8 bases outside the gene matches. From germline, CDR1 is GTSNPN and CDR2 SVGIG (reference sequence). The CDR3 reads CAWSVRTGSGEKLFF. The DNA of the CDR3 is TGTGCCTGGAGTGTAAGGACAGGGTCAGGAGAAAAACTGTTTTTT.

J is TRBJ2-7 and V is TRBV6-2 or TRBV6-3; 9 nucleotides match TRBD2. There are 16 residues in the CDR3. V was clipped by 0 bases and J by 7 bases; unmatched bases: 10. Germline assignment: CDR1 MNHEY and CDR2 SVGEGT. CDR3 coding DNA: TGTGCCAGCAGTTACTCGAGTCTAGCGGGGCGCCTGGAGCAGTACTTC. Its protein is CASSYSSLAGRLEQYF.

V usage is TRBV10-1 and J usage is TRBJ1-6; D is uncertain. Germline V gene sequence: CDR1 WNHNN, CDR2 SYGVQD (reference sequence). The V gene lost 11 bases and the J gene lost 11 bases, with 28 bases spanning the gap. The CDR3 loop spans 16 amino acids. The CDR3 protein is CAYRFGMLKRLPPLHF. The CDR3 DNA reads as TGCGCCTATCGGTTCGGGATGCTAAAGCGATTGCCACCCCTCCACTTT.